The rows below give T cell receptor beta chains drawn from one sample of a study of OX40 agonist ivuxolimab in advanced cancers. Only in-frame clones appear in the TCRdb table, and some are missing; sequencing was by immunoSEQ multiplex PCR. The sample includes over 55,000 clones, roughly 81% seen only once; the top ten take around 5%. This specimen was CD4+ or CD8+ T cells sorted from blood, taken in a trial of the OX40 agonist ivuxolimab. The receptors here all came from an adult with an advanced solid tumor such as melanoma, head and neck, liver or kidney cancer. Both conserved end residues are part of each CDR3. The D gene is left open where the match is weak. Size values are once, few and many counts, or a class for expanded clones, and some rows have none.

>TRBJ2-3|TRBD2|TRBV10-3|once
TGTGCCATCAGTGACCCTAGCGGGGGGGCCTCTCTCTCGCAGTATTTT
CAISDPSGGASLSQYF
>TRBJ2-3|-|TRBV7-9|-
TGTGCCAGCAGCTTAAGGGGGGTAGAGGCAGATACGCAGTATTTT
CASSLRGVEADTQYF
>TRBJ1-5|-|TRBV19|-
TGTGCCAGTAGTATTTTTCAGGGTGGTCAGCCCCAGCATTTT
CASSIFQGGQPQHF
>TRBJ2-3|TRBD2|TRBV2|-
TGTGCCCGCACCCTCGATAGGATGGGGGGGGATACGCAGTATTTT
CARTLDRMGGDTQYF
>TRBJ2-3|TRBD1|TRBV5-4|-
TGTGCCAGCAGCTTGGACAGGGGGCTTGTTCAAGATACGCAGTATTTT
CASSLDRGLVQDTQYF
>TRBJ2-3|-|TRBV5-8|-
TGTGCCAGCAGCTTGTGGCAAGTGGGAGATACGCAGTATTTT
CASSLWQVGDTQYF
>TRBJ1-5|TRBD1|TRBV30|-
TGTGCCTGGAGCCCGGGACAGGGGATAAGCAATCAGCCCCAGCATTTT
CAWSPGQGISNQPQHF
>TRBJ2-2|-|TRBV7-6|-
TGTGCCAGCAGCCCACAGGCAGGCACGAACACCGGGGAGCTGTTTTTT
CASSPQAGTNTGELFF
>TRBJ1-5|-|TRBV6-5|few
TGTGCCAGCAGTTACTCCGGGCGGCAGCCCCAGCATTTT
CASSYSGRQPQHF
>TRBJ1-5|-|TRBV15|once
TGTGCCACCAGCAAACCTCATCAGCCCCAGCATTTT
CATSKPHQPQHF